These 15 T cell receptor beta chains share one sample of origin, sequenced in a study of blood T cell repertoires in COVID-19. The method was immunoSEQ multiplex PCR; TCRdb's version includes in-frame clones alone and lacks a portion of them. The sample contains 250,000 or so clones, 85% to 90% of which appear only once. Sequencing was done on a sample of PBMCs or T cells enriched from blood (not recorded which). The source of these receptors is a man aged 35 to 55 who had recovered from COVID-19.

This sequence joins TRBV5-1 and TRBJ1-6, with D hard to call. Germline V CDR1 and CDR2: SGHRS, YFSETQ. The CDR3 extends over 15 amino acids. V was pared by 4 bases and J by 4 bases, with 12 bases between. In DNA form, the CDR3 reads TGCGCCAGCAGCCCCTGGGAGGGTTATAATTCACCCCTCCACTTT. It translates to CASSPWEGYNSPLHF.

Only one count was recorded for this clone. The chain recombines TRBV7-2 with TRBJ2-1; 14 positions agree with TRBD2. V trimming: 5 bases; J trimming: 9 bases; junction bases outside the gene matches: 9. CDR1 SGHTA and CDR2 FQGNSA come from the germline V gene. CDR3 length: 16 residues. As DNA, the CDR3 is TGTGCCAGCAGCCCAGGGACTAGCGGGAGTAGGAGTGAGCAGTTCTTC. Translated, it gives CASSPGTSGSRSEQFF. Full variable domain (remainder filled in from reference TRBV7-2 and TRBJ2-1): GAGVSQSPSNKVTEKGKDVELRCDPISGHTALYWYRQSLGQGLEFLIYFQGNSAPDKSGLPSDRFSAERTGGSVSTLTIQRTQQEDSAVYLCASSPGTSGSRSEQFFGPGTRLTVL.

The V call is TRBV11-2, the J call TRBJ2-1; 7 bases fit TRBD2. The CDR3 length is 15 residues. Germline CDR1 is SGHAT and CDR2 is FQNNGV. J was trimmed by 8 bases and V by 7 bases; bases with no gene match: 14. Here the CDR3 DNA reads TGTGCCAGCACCCTGCCCCAGCGGGACTGGCATGAGCAGTTCTTC. Translation: CASTLPQRDWHEQFF.

The chain joins TRBV7-2 to TRBJ2-7; 7 bases agree with TRBD1. The ends lost 5 bases at V and 3 bases at J; junction bases unmatched: 10. CDR3 length: 15 residues. CDR1 and CDR2 from the germline V gene are SGHTA and FQGNSA. CDR3 in amino acids: CASSRYDGQDYEQYF. CDR3 DNA sequence: TGTGCCAGCAGCCGGTACGACGGACAGGACTACGAGCAGTACTTC.

A note on this clone: Because the CDR3's place on the DNA is in doubt, the DNA is left out and the CDR3 is given as listed by TCRdb. The chain couples TRBV7-8 to TRBJ2-3; the table's D call of TRBD2 was not tested on the DNA. From its first to its last residue, the CDR3 has 13 amino acids. Germline loops: CDR1 SGHVS, CDR2 FQNEAQ. This CDR3 is CASSLVASGTFLF.

The gene calls are TRBV11-1 and TRBJ2-3; perhaps TRBD1 as D (8 bases). The V end was cut by 5 bases, the J end by 3 bases, with 15 bases between. In germline, CDR1 is SGHAT, CDR2 FQDESV (reference sequence). The CDR3 runs 15 residues. CDR3 DNA sequence: TGTGCCAGCAGCCCAACAGGGGGAGGGACAGATACGCAGTATTTT. As protein: CASSPTGGGTDTQYF.

The J gene is TRBJ1-4, the V gene TRBV29-1; 7 positions agree with TRBD1. The CDR3 extends over 15 amino acids. After removal of 6 bases from V and 0 bases from J, the junction contained 7 bases not matched to a gene. From germline, CDR1 is SQVTM and CDR2 ANQGSEA. The CDR3 here is CSVQRTGATNEKLFF. As DNA, the CDR3 is TGCAGCGTCCAGAGAACAGGGGCAACTAATGAAAAACTGTTTTTT.

This clone appeared a single time. J is TRBJ2-7 and V is TRBV20-1; 9 positions match TRBD2. V lost 3 bases to trimming and J lost 0 bases; unmatched junction nucleotides: 3. The V gene's germline CDR1 is DFQATT and CDR2 SNEGSKA (reference sequence). The CDR3 is 14 residues long. The CDR3 sequence: CSASLAGPSYEQYF. CDR3 in DNA: TGCAGTGCTAGTCTAGCGGGACCCTCCTACGAGCAGTACTTC.

The CDR3 sequence is CASSPVREFFTEAFF. CDR3 bases: TGTGCCAGCAGTCCCGTGAGGGAATTTTTTACTGAAGCTTTCTTT. The chain employs TRBV28 and TRBJ1-1; the D is unclear. CDR3 length: 15 residues. With 5 bases removed from V and 5 bases from J, the gap between germline ends came to 18 bases. Germline CDR1 is MDHEN and CDR2 is SYDVKM.

This chain links TRBV5-4 with TRBJ2-3; 8 positions match TRBD2. The CDR3 contains 20 residues. The germline gives CDR1 SGHNT, CDR2 YYREEE (reference sequence). V lost 1 base, J lost 1 base, and 17 bases stayed unmatched. The CDR3 DNA follows: TGTGCCAGCAGCTTGCGGTCTAGGTTAGCACGGGAGGGACGCACAGATACGCAGTATTTT. It translates to CASSLRSRLAREGRTDTQYF. The full variable domain, its missing parts supplied by reference TRBV5-4 and TRBJ2-3, is ETGVTQSPTHLIKTRGQQVTLRCSSQSGHNTVSWYQQALGQGPQFIFQYYREEENGRGNFPPRFSGLQFPNYSSELNVNALELDDSALYLCASSLRSRLAREGRTDTQYFGPGTRLTVL.

As for this clone: Within the sample, other DNA sequences also encode this same CDR3. The chain uses TRBV4-1 and TRBJ1-2; no clear D gene. Trimming cost V 3 bases and J 2 bases, with 16 bases left between them. The germline V gene encodes CDR1 MGHRA and CDR2 YSYEKL. The length of the CDR3 is 16 residues. The CDR3 coding sequence is TGCGCCAGCAGCCAGCTGCTACGTGGCGGGAACTATGGCTACACCTTC. This translates into CASSQLLRGGNYGYTF.

The chain has TRBV27 and TRBJ2-5; D uncertain. The V gene's germline CDR1 is MNHEY and CDR2 SMNVEV (reference sequence). V lost 1 base and J 1 base, leaving 7 bases between the germline ends. This CDR3 contains 14 residues. The CDR3 DNA follows: TGTGCCAGCAGTTTATTGGGCAGCCAAGAGACCCAGTACTTC. This gives the protein CASSLLGSQETQYF.

A single count supports this clone. The chain combines TRBV21-1 with TRBJ2-7; the D call in the table, TRBD1, was not verified against the DNA. TRBV21-1 is tagged as a pseudogene. This CDR3 contains 16 residues. The DNA for the CDR3 is TGTGCCAGCAGCAAAGTCGGGTTTCAGGGAAGGTACGAGCAGTACTTC. The encoded protein is CASSKVGFQGRYEQYF.

The V and J genes are TRBV24-1 and TRBJ2-3; TRBD2 matches 12 bases. Trimming at V came to 9 bases and at J to 5 bases, leaving 8 bases not matched to a gene. CDR1 and CDR2 from the germline V gene are KGHDR and SFDVKD. This CDR3 has 15 residues. CDR3 DNA sequence: TGTGCCACCCCTCCTAGCGGGGGGGCGATAGATACGCAGTATTTT. Translating gives CATPPSGGAIDTQYF.

The chain uses TRBV30 and TRBJ1-2; D might be TRBD1 (6 bases). Germline V lookup: CDR1 GTSNPN, CDR2 SVGIG (reference sequence). The V gene lost 3 bases and the J gene lost 6 bases, with 14 bases spanning the gap. The CDR3 has 13 amino acids. CDR3 sequence (DNA): TGTGCCTGGAGCACAGGGACGGGTAATGGCTACACCTTC. As protein: CAWSTGTGNGYTF.